This T cell receptor (beta chain) was captured by sequencing in a study of T cells in Graves' hyperthyroidism and ophthalmopathy. In its sample, this clonotype was seen many times. Antigen unknown. The CDR3 runs 13 residues. V lost 5 bases, J lost 6 bases, and 14 bases lay in between. Germline V gives CDR1 SGHTA, CDR2 FQGNSA. Reasons for excluding patients were uncontrolled infection, other autoimmune disease, pregnancy or lactation. Using RNA transcripts as the source, TCR beta CDR3 regions were amplified. The TCR CDR3 was amplified in a first-round RT-PCR using the HTBI primer set. TCRdb passed the multiplex PCR reads through MiXCR, listing each CDR3 protein once. The repertoire consists of about 550,000 distinct CDR3 sequences, with less than 25% occurring once and the leading ten covering around a quarter. Whole-study results and caveats: Patients with ophthalmopathy were separated from those with stable hyperthyroidism by a 13 V-J model. Prediction of ophthalmopathy progression came a median approximately 6 months pre-onset.

V and J are TRBV7-2 and TRBJ2-7; D is ambiguous. This TCR was sampled from a man aged 18 to 29 with Graves' hyperthyroidism. The specimen was blood. This chain's CDR3 is CASSPRAKGEQYF. The CDR3 bases are TGTGCCAGCAGCCCCCGGGCCAAGGGCGAGCAGTACTTC.